Included here is one T cell receptor beta chain sequence, with context. Its antigen remains unknown. This record belongs to a study of cytomegalovirus exposure and HLA in healthy donors. The PCR was carried out with 60 Vbeta primers and 13 Jbeta primers. Clones were read by immunoSEQ multiplex PCR, and TCRdb kept only the in-frame ones, dropping some. The sample lists some 180,000 clones; about 69% were seen once. CDR1 and CDR2 from the germline V gene are SEHNR and FQNEAQ (reference sequence). This CDR3 region has 12 residues. Trimming removed 3 bases from V and 6 bases from J; junction bases left unmatched: 2. Overall study results and limits: There were some public TCRs occurring in many donors, but most TCR sequences were rare. The only immune exposure information that was available was CMV serostatus. In most subjects, TCR beta sequences reportedly gave accurate predictions of HLA-A and HLA-B alleles. In a later analysis, TCR beta V- and J-gene trimming was associated with a missense DCLRE1C variant.

The sample comprised PBMCs. The sequence derives from a male donor in good health and CMV-seronegative. The chain couples TRBV7-9 to TRBJ2-7; TRBD1 agrees at 7 bases. The CDR3 DNA reads TGTGCCAGCAGCTTCCCAGGGGGCGAGCAGTACTTC. Protein product: CASSFPGGEQYF.